Listed below are T cell receptor beta chains from one sample, sequenced in a study of yellow fever vaccine responses in identical twins. TCRdb independently ran MiXCR on the RT-PCR reads; one entry per CDR3 protein. The sample includes roughly 18,000 distinct CDR3 sequences, less than 70% of them seen just once. Sequenced material: T cells from blood (PBMCs), unsorted or a sorted subset (not recorded which), taken before or after yellow fever vaccination (not recorded which). Source of these receptors: a woman younger than 30 who received the yellow fever vaccine. Each CDR3 is given with its conserved first and last residue. A D gene is named only where the DNA matches it firmly. Not all rows give a size; the values are once, few, many and, for expanded clones, a class.

cdr3_nt | cdr3_aa | d_call | j_call | clone_size | v_call
TGTGCCAGCAGCTCCGGGGGTGCGAGGAACTATGGCTACACCTTC | CASSSGGARNYGYTF | NA | TRBJ1-2 | few | TRBV7-9
TGTGCCAGCAGCCAAGGGTCCGCGGCCCTTTACAATGAGCAGTTCTTC | CASSQGSAALYNEQFF | NA | TRBJ2-1 | NA | TRBV14
TGTGCCAGCAGCTTAGTTGCAGATACGCAGTATTTT | CASSLVADTQYF | NA | TRBJ2-3 | NA | TRBV7-9
TGCAGCGTTGAGATCCAAGCCACCGGGGAGCTGTTTTTT | CSVEIQATGELFF | NA | TRBJ2-2 | few | TRBV29-1
TGTGCCAGCAGCTTAGGCGGAAAGAATCAGCCCCAGCATTTT | CASSLGGKNQPQHF | NA | TRBJ1-5 | NA | TRBV11-3
TGTGCCAGCAGCTTAGTTCTACGCATCTCTGGAAACACCATATATTTT | CASSLVLRISGNTIYF | NA | TRBJ1-3 | NA | TRBV11-1
TGTGCCAGCAGCCAAGACAGGGTGGCAGGAAACACCATATATTTT | CASSQDRVAGNTIYF | NA | TRBJ1-3 | few | TRBV4-2
TGTGCCAGCAGCCAAGGGCAGGGCGGCGAGCAGTACTTC | CASSQGQGGEQYF | NA | TRBJ2-7 | NA | TRBV3-1
TGTGCCAGCAGTTTAGACGGGTTGGCCCAGAGCGCCGAGCAGTACTTC | CASSLDGLAQSAEQYF | NA | TRBJ2-7 | NA | TRBV12-3/TRBV12-4
TGTGCCAGCAGGGAGATTAGCGGGGTCCGAGACAATGAGCAGTTCTTC | CASREISGVRDNEQFF | TRBD2 | TRBJ2-1 | NA | TRBV2
TGTGCCAGCAGCTTACTTTCGGAGACCCAGTACTTC | CASSLLSETQYF | NA | TRBJ2-5 | NA | TRBV11-2
TGTGCCAGCAGCGACAGGGTAAATCAGCCCCAGCATTTT | CASSDRVNQPQHF | TRBD1 | TRBJ1-5 | NA | TRBV19
TGTGCCATCAGTGAGTCTGCGGAGGGGAACATTCAGTACTTC | CAISESAEGNIQYF | NA | TRBJ2-4 | NA | TRBV10-3
TGTGCCAGCCGCGCAGGGGATGGCTACACCTTC | CASRAGDGYTF | NA | TRBJ1-2 | NA | TRBV7-2
TGTGCCAGCAGCTTAGGGGACCTGGGCACTGAAGCTTTCTTT | CASSLGDLGTEAFF | NA | TRBJ1-1 | NA | TRBV7-9
TGTGCCAGCAGCTTAGAGCGGAGCACAGATACGCAGTATTTT | CASSLERSTDTQYF | NA | TRBJ2-3 | NA | TRBV11-2
TGTGCCAGCAGCACCTTAGGGGGCACTGAAGCTTTCTTT | CASSTLGGTEAFF | NA | TRBJ1-1 | NA | TRBV7-3
TGTGCCAGCAGCCCACTCGGACAGCTGAACACTGAAGCTTTCTTT | CASSPLGQLNTEAFF | NA | TRBJ1-1 | NA | TRBV7-2
TGTGCCACCTTGGCGGGGACGAGGAATGAGCAGTTCTTC | CATLAGTRNEQFF | NA | TRBJ2-1 | NA | TRBV15
TGTGCCAGCAGCCTGGACAGAGATCAGCCCCAGCATTTT | CASSLDRDQPQHF | NA | TRBJ1-5 | NA | TRBV5-4
TGCAGCGCCGGGACTAGCGGACAAGAGACCCAGTACTTC | CSAGTSGQETQYF | TRBD2 | TRBJ2-5 | NA | TRBV29-1
TGCGCCAGCAGCTTGGAGGGACTCCGCCAAGAGACCCAGTACTTC | CASSLEGLRQETQYF | NA | TRBJ2-5 | few | TRBV5-1
TGCAGTGCTGCTCCGGGACAGGATGAGCAGTTCTTC | CSAAPGQDEQFF | TRBD1 | TRBJ2-1 | few | TRBV20-1
TGTGCCAGCTCCCCCGCGGGAGGGTTGTACGAGCAGTACTTC | CASSPAGGLYEQYF | TRBD2 | TRBJ2-7 | NA | TRBV18
TGTGCCAGTAGTATAGCGGCTTATTCCTACAATGAGCAGTTCTTC | CASSIAAYSYNEQFF | NA | TRBJ2-1 | NA | TRBV19
TGTGCCAGCAGAAACCGGGACCGGGATGACACTGAAGCTTTCTTT | CASRNRDRDDTEAFF | NA | TRBJ1-1 | NA | TRBV11-1
TGTGCCAGCAGCTTAGGGGGGGACACTGAAGCTTTCTTT | CASSLGGDTEAFF | NA | TRBJ1-1 | NA | TRBV7-6
TGTGCCAGCAGCTTGGGAGATGAGCAGTTCTTC | CASSLGDEQFF | NA | TRBJ2-1 | once | TRBV7-6
TGCAGTGCTAGGGCGGGGCGGGAGCACAATGAGCAGTTCTTC | CSARAGREHNEQFF | TRBD2 | TRBJ2-1 | once | TRBV20-1
TGTGCCAGCAGCAAAGTAGGAGCTTCACCCCTCCACTTT | CASSKVGASPLHF | NA | TRBJ1-6 | few | TRBV21-1
TGTGCCAGCAGCTTCGGATTCACAGATACGCAGTATTTT | CASSFGFTDTQYF | NA | TRBJ2-3 | NA | TRBV11-3
TGCAGTGCCGAGGGACTATCAGGCACTGAAGCTTTCTTT | CSAEGLSGTEAFF | NA | TRBJ1-1 | few | TRBV20-1
TGCGCCAGCAGTGGCGGGGGACCCCAGTACTTC | CASSGGGPQYF | TRBD2 | TRBJ2-5 | NA | TRBV10-2
TGCAGTGCCAAGGCGGCTCTAGCGCAGCAGTTCTTC | CSAKAALAQQFF | NA | TRBJ2-1 | NA | TRBV20-1